The sequence of this T cell receptor beta chain was determined in a study of response to subunit inactivated influenza vaccine. Study outcomes and limitations: Authors proposed each seasonal influenza vaccination draws in few new T cells.

Germline loops: CDR1 SEHNR, CDR2 FQNEAQ (reference sequence). Losses at the gene ends were 2 bases for V and 1 base for J; bases not matched to a gene: 2. The CDR3 totals 15 residues. Comment on this clonotype: As yet, its antigen is unknown.

TCRdb reprocessed the RT-PCR reads with MiXCR, giving one entry per CDR3 protein. The sample yields a few hundred thousand distinct CDR3 sequences, about 14% seen once. V usage is TRBV7-9 and J usage is TRBJ2-3, with TRBD2 matching 8 bases. Source: PBMCs from blood, taken roughly 13 days after vaccination. This clonotype was sampled from a man aged 50 or older who received an inactivated influenza vaccine. CDR3 sequence reads: CASSLPRGGTDTQYF. In DNA, the CDR3 is TGTGCCAGCAGCTTACCGCGGGGGGGCACAGATACGCAGTATTTT.